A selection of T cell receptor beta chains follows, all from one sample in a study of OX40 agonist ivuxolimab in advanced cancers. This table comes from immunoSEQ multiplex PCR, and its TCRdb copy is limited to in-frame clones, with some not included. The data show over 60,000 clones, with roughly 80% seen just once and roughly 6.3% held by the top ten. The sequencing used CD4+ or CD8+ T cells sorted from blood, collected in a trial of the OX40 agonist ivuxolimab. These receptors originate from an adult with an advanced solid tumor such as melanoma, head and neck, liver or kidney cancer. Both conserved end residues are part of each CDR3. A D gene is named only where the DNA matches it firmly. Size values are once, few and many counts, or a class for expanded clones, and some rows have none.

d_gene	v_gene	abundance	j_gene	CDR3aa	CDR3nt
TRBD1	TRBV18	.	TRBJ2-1	CASSPRESYGQGLDEQFF	TGTGCCAGCTCACCAAGGGAGAGCTACGGACAGGGGTTGGATGAGCAGTTCTTC
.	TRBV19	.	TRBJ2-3	CASNPQGRGTDTQYF	TGTGCCAGTAATCCACAGGGAAGGGGCACAGATACGCAGTATTTT
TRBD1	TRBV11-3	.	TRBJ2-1	CASSLDAGDRRYNEQFF	TGTGCCAGCAGCTTAGACGCCGGGGACAGGCGCTACAATGAGCAGTTCTTC
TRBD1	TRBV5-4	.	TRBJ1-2	CASSLALGDRDIYGYTF	TGTGCCAGCAGCTTGGCCTTGGGAGACAGGGATATTTATGGCTACACCTTC
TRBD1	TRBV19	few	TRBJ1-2	CASSPPGQVGIRYGYTF	TGTGCCAGTAGTCCTCCGGGACAGGTGGGGATCCGATATGGCTACACCTTC
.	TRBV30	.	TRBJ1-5	CAWSERRRNQPQHF	TGTGCCTGGAGTGAGAGAAGACGGAATCAGCCCCAGCATTTT
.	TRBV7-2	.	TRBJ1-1	CASSRVQGEAFF	TGTGCCAGCAGCAGGGTTCAAGGTGAAGCTTTCTTT
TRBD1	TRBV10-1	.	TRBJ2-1	CASSDRGLEQFF	TGCGCCAGCTCGGACAGGGGGCTTGAGCAGTTCTTC
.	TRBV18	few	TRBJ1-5	CASSRDNNQPQHF	TGTGCCAGCTCCCGGGACAACAATCAGCCCCAGCATTTT
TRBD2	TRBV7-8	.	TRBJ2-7	CASSSDGTSGDEQYF	TGTGCCAGCAGCTCAGACGGGACTAGCGGGGACGAGCAGTACTTC
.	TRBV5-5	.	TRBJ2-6	CASSLEGSGANVLTF	TGTGCCAGCAGCTTAGAGGGATCTGGGGCCAACGTCCTGACTTTC
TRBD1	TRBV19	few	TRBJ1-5	CASSVAGTGGGNQPQHF	TGTGCCAGTAGTGTGGCAGGGACAGGGGGTGGCAATCAGCCCCAGCATTTT